The next 28 T cell receptor beta chains were all read from a single sample in a study of OX40 agonist ivuxolimab in advanced cancers. Here immunoSEQ multiplex PCR was the method, and the copy in TCRdb shows in-frame clones only, minus some. The table records about 86,000 clones, roughly 90% of them present only once. The sample in question was CD4+ or CD8+ T cells sorted from blood, obtained in a trial of the OX40 agonist ivuxolimab. These receptors were taken from an adult with an advanced solid tumor such as melanoma, head and neck, liver or kidney cancer.

The V and J genes are TRBV28 and TRBJ2-7; 11 positions agree with TRBD1. The length of the CDR3 is 15 residues. Germline CDR1 MDHEN, CDR2 SYDVKM. The junction had 8 bases not matched to a gene; V was cut back by 7 bases and J by 3 bases. CDR3 DNA: TGTGCCAGCACCACTCCGGGACAGGGGGGCTACGAGCAGTACTTC. Translating gives CASTTPGQGGYEQYF.

The chain recombines TRBV5-1 with TRBJ2-3; 10 nucleotides line up with TRBD2. The CDR3 spans 15 residues. Germline V CDR1 and CDR2: SGHRS, YFSETQ. The V segment lost 4 bases and the J segment 4 bases; nucleotides outside the gene matches: 6. The CDR3 sequence is CASSLGLAGADTQYF. CDR3 sequence (DNA): TGCGCCAGCAGCCTGGGCCTAGCGGGAGCAGATACGCAGTATTTT.

This clone was recorded only once. In DNA, the CDR3 is TGTGCCAGCTCACCGACGTTTCCTTACAATGAGCAGTTCTTC. Protein: CASSPTFPYNEQFF. V and J are TRBV18 and TRBJ2-1; unclear D gene. CDR3 length: 14 residues. Per germline, CDR1 KGHSH and CDR2 LQKENI. The V and J ends lost 3 bases and 4 bases respectively, with 10 bases between them. The full variable domain, rest sourced from reference TRBV18 and TRBJ2-1, is NAGVMQNPRHLVRRRGQEARLRCSPMKGHSHVYWYRQLPEEGLKFMVYLQKENIIDESGMPKERFSAEFPKEGPSILRIQQVVRGDSAAYFCASSPTFPYNEQFFGPGTRLTVL.

The chain couples TRBV7-2 to TRBJ2-1, with D possibly matching TRBD2 (6 bases). Trimming removed 5 bases at V and 1 base at J, with 12 bases between. The CDR3 is 15 residues long. Germline V gene sequence: CDR1 SGHTA, CDR2 FQGNSA. The CDR3 is CASSPAGSSYNEQFF. The CDR3 nucleotides are TGTGCCAGCAGCCCCGCCGGGAGTTCCTACAATGAGCAGTTCTTC.

V gene TRBV5-1 combines with J gene TRBJ2-7, with D possibly being TRBD1 (6 bases). The CDR3 totals 14 residues. V lost 0 bases, J lost 6 bases, and 13 bases lay in between. Per germline, CDR1 SGHRS and CDR2 YFSETQ. CDR3: CASSLEGGRREQYF. DNA of the CDR3: TGCGCCAGCAGCTTGGAAGGGGGAAGACGCGAGCAGTACTTC.

J is TRBJ1-3 and V is TRBV28; the D is unclear. V lost 5 bases, J lost 1 base, and 3 bases lay in between. The CDR3 loop spans 12 amino acids. Germline values: CDR1 MDHEN, CDR2 SYDVKM. CDR3 coding DNA: TGTGCCAGCAGTCTTTCTGGAAACACCATATATTTT. Residues: CASSLSGNTIYF.

The chain links TRBV19 to TRBJ2-1; the D gene is possibly TRBD2 (5 bases). In germline, CDR1 is LNHDA, CDR2 SQIVND (reference sequence). There are 14 residues in the CDR3. The V and J ends lost 9 bases and 0 bases respectively, with 12 bases between them. CDR3 sequence (DNA): TGTGCCAGCCGGGTGGCGGGCTCCTACAATGAGCAGTTCTTC. Translated: CASRVAGSYNEQFF.

The genes are TRBV27 and TRBJ2-3, with D possibly being TRBD1 (5 bases). Trimming shortened V by 4 bases and J by 6 bases, and 20 bases separated the two germline ends. The CDR3 is 16 amino acids. Germline V gives CDR1 MNHEY, CDR2 SMNVEV (reference sequence). CDR3 nucleotides: TGTGCCAGCAGTTCTCAGGGTCTGAGCCTTCAGGATACGCAGTATTTT. Amino acids: CASSSQGLSLQDTQYF.

V and J are TRBV4-1 and TRBJ2-5; no clear D gene. V shed 4 bases and J shed 4 bases, with 10 bases lying between them. CDR3 length equals 13 residues. CDR1 and CDR2 (germline): MGHRA, YSYEKL. As DNA, the CDR3 is TGCGCCAGCAGCCGCGCTGCCCGAGAGACCCAGTACTTC. Amino acids: CASSRAARETQYF.

This clone was recorded a few times. The rearrangement uses TRBV9 and TRBJ2-1; D is undetermined. CDR3 size: 15 residues. V lost 3 bases to trimming and J lost 0 bases, with 10 bases between them. Germline assignment: CDR1 SGDLS and CDR2 YYNGEE. For the CDR3, the DNA is TGTGCCAGCAGCGCCGAACGAAGCTCCTACAATGAGCAGTTCTTC. Its translation is CASSAERSSYNEQFF.

The chain employs TRBV10-3 and TRBJ2-5; 9 positions agree with TRBD1. The V gene end was trimmed by 3 bases and the J gene end by 4 bases; junction bases not matched to a gene: 3. Germline CDR1 reads ENHRY; CDR2 reads SYGVKD. The CDR3 has 14 residues. The CDR3 bases are TGTGCCATCAGTGACGGGACAGGGCGAGAGACCCAGTACTTC. Its protein product is CAISDGTGRETQYF.

The chain employs TRBV29-1 and TRBJ1-2; D is unclear. Trimming left V 5 bases short and J 4 bases short, with 8 bases between. The CDR3 is 11 amino acids. CDR1 is SQVTM, CDR2 ANQGSEA, per germline. The CDR3 sequence is CSVSAGYGYTF. CDR3 coding DNA: TGCAGCGTTTCAGCGGGCTATGGCTACACCTTC.

The chain carries TRBV27 and TRBJ1-1; D is uncertain. In germline, CDR1 is MNHEY, CDR2 SMNVEV (reference sequence). The CDR3 runs to 13 residues. V was trimmed by 7 bases and J by 0 bases, leaving 9 bases between them. CDR3 protein: CASKGEMNTEAFF. CDR3 bases: TGTGCCAGCAAGGGAGAGATGAACACTGAAGCTTTCTTT.

The chain joins TRBV29-1 to TRBJ2-1; perhaps TRBD1 as D (5 bases). The CDR3 runs to 13 residues. Germline V lookup: CDR1 SQVTM, CDR2 ANQGSEA. Trimming left V 4 bases short and J 2 bases short, with 9 bases between. The CDR3 bases are TGCAGCGTTGGTTGGGGCGCCTACAATGAGCAGTTCTTC. Translated, it gives CSVGWGAYNEQFF.

This clone was counted once. The genes are TRBV7-2 and TRBJ1-3; D is unclear. The length of the CDR3 is 15 residues. Germline V gene data show CDR1 as SGHTA and CDR2 as FQGNSA. V lost 0 bases to trimming and J lost 0 bases, with 6 bases between them. Here the CDR3 reads CASSLASGSGNTIYF. For the CDR3, the DNA is TGTGCCAGCAGCTTAGCATCAGGCTCTGGAAACACCATATATTTT. The variable domain in full, with the rest retrieved from reference TRBV7-2 and TRBJ1-3, is GAGVSQSPSNKVTEKGKDVELRCDPISGHTALYWYRQSLGQGLEFLIYFQGNSAPDKSGLPSDRFSAERTGGSVSTLTIQRTQQEDSAVYLCASSLASGSGNTIYFGEGSWLTVV.

The chain carries TRBV15 and TRBJ2-7; 11 bases are a match to TRBD1. V lost 6 bases, J lost 4 bases, and 8 bases stayed unmatched. The length of the CDR3 is 15 residues. The V gene's germline CDR1 is LNHNV and CDR2 YYDKDF (reference sequence). In DNA form, the CDR3 reads TGTGCCACCAGTAGACCCGGGACAGGGGGGTACGAGCAGTACTTC. Translating it yields CATSRPGTGGYEQYF.

This chain links TRBV6-1 with TRBJ2-1; D gene unclear. The CDR3 is 13 residues long. CDR1 MNHNS and CDR2 SASEGT come from the germline V gene. Between the trimmed V and J ends, which lost 0 bases and 9 bases, there was a span of 9 bases. The CDR3 DNA is TGTGCCAGCAGTGAAGCGCGGAGTTCTGAGCAGTTCTTC. Its translation: CASSEARSSEQFF.

V gene TRBV9 combines with J gene TRBJ2-3; D is undetermined. The CDR3 is made up of 15 amino acids. Deletions cut 4 bases from V and 1 base from J, with 13 bases between. Per germline, CDR1 SGDLS and CDR2 YYNGEE. As DNA, the CDR3 is TGTGCCAGCAGCCCACCAATGGCCGGCACAGATACGCAGTATTTT. Encoded protein: CASSPPMAGTDTQYF.

The chain uses TRBV5-1 and TRBJ2-7; the D gene is possibly TRBD2 (6 bases). CDR3 length: 14 residues. CDR1 SGHRS and CDR2 YFSETQ come from the germline V gene. The V end lost 4 bases, the J end lost 6 bases, and 17 bases lay between the germline ends. The CDR3 DNA is TGCGCCAGCAGCGGGACGGGACTGAGTTCCGAGCAGTACTTC. As protein: CASSGTGLSSEQYF.

This chain links TRBV5-1 with TRBJ2-2; TRBD1 matches at 9 bases. There are 15 residues in the CDR3. CDR1 and CDR2 (germline): SGHRS, YFSETQ. V shed 4 bases and J 6 bases; nucleotides not matched to a gene: 7. CDR3 protein: CASSPGTGHPGELFF. The CDR3 DNA follows: TGCGCCAGCAGCCCCGGGACAGGGCATCCCGGGGAGCTGTTTTTT.

This rearrangement joins TRBV7-2 to TRBJ1-2; the D gene is possibly TRBD1 (6 bases). The CDR3 runs 14 residues. Germline V lookup: CDR1 SGHTA, CDR2 FQGNSA. V was trimmed by 5 bases and J by 4 bases, leaving 14 bases between them. The CDR3 nucleotides are TGTGCCAGCAGCCTGGCAGGGGCCCTCTATGGCTACACCTTC. As protein: CASSLAGALYGYTF.

The CDR3 protein is CASSLRLAGGETQYF. CDR3 DNA sequence: TGTGCCAGCAGCCTCAGACTAGCGGGCGGAGAGACCCAGTACTTC. This chain uses TRBV7-2 with TRBJ2-5, with 10 nucleotides matching TRBD2. Per the germline V gene, CDR1 is SGHTA and CDR2 is FQGNSA. Unmatched junction bases numbered 7, after V lost 5 bases and J lost 4 bases. CDR3 length: 15 amino acids.

This clone was observed a few times. The gene calls are TRBV14 and TRBJ2-5; a weak D match, TRBD1 (6 bases). Germline CDR1 and CDR2: SGHDN and FVKESK. The CDR3 length is 14 residues. Trimming cost V 4 bases and J 9 bases, with 18 bases left between them. DNA for the CDR3: TGTGCCAGCAGCCCCCGTTTCGAGGCAGGGGCCCAGTACTTC. Its translation is CASSPRFEAGAQYF. The full variable domain, its missing parts supplied by reference TRBV14 and TRBJ2-5, is EAGVTQFPSHSVIEKGQTVTLRCDPISGHDNLYWYRRVMGKEIKFLLHFVKESKQDESGMPNNRFLAERTGGTYSTLKVQPAELEDSGVYFCASSPRFEAGAQYFGPGTRLLVL.

The chain employs TRBV28 and TRBJ2-7; 14 bases line up with TRBD2. After removal of 5 bases from V and 4 bases from J, the junction contained 4 bases not matched to a gene. Per the germline V gene, CDR1 is MDHEN and CDR2 is SYDVKM. This CDR3 region has 15 residues. The DNA of the CDR3 is TGTGCCAGCAGTCGTCGGACTAGCGGGAGGTACGAGCAGTACTTC. This encodes CASSRRTSGRYEQYF.

The sample holds one count of this clone. V gene TRBV5-1 combines with J gene TRBJ2-5, with D possibly matching TRBD1 (5 bases). This CDR3 has 14 residues. The germline V gene has CDR1 SGHRS and CDR2 YFSETQ. The V end was cut by 0 bases, the J end by 5 bases, with 11 bases between. The CDR3 region is CASSLAPGLETQYF. For the CDR3, the DNA is TGCGCCAGCAGCTTGGCCCCAGGGCTGGAGACCCAGTACTTC.

This clone was observed once. The rearrangement links TRBV9 to TRBJ2-7; 8 nucleotides match TRBD2. Germline assignment: CDR1 SGDLS and CDR2 YYNGEE. This CDR3 is 14 amino acids long. Trimming at V came to 0 bases and at J to 10 bases, leaving 9 bases not matched to a gene. The CDR3 region is CASSVGLAGTQQYF. Written as DNA, the CDR3 is TGTGCCAGCAGCGTAGGCCTAGCGGGTACACAACAGTACTTC.

The V call is TRBV4-1, the J call TRBJ1-1; D perhaps matches TRBD1 (5 bases). Germline CDR1 MGHRA, CDR2 YSYEKL. The CDR3 extends over 17 amino acids. The ends were cut back, 1 base at V and 3 bases at J, with 18 bases in the middle. DNA of the CDR3: TGCGCCAGCAGCCAAGGGGTCGTCGGCTTCAGGGACACTGAAGCTTTCTTT. Protein: CASSQGVVGFRDTEAFF.

This clone was seen more than once but under ten times. The CDR3 reads CASNGAGPEPQHF. In DNA, the CDR3 is TGTGCCAGTAATGGGGCAGGGCCGGAGCCCCAGCATTTT. The chain carries TRBV19 and TRBJ1-5, with D possibly TRBD1 on 5 matching bases. V was pared by 7 bases and J by 8 bases, with 15 bases between. The germline CDR1 and CDR2 sequences are LNHDA and SQIVND (reference sequence). The CDR3 is made up of 13 amino acids.